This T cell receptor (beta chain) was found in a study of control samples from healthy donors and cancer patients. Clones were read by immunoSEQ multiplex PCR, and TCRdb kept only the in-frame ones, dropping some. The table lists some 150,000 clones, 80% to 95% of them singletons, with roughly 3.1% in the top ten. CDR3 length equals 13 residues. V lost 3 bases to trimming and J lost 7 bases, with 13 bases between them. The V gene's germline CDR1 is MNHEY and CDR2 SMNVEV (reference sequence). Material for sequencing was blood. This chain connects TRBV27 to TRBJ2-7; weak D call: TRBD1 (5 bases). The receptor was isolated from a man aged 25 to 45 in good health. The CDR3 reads CASSLKGQGEQYF. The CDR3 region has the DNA TGTGCCAGCAGTTTGAAGGGGCAGGGTGAGCAGTACTTC.